Listed here are 9 T cell receptor beta chains from one sample, sequenced in a study of blood T cell repertoires in COVID-19. TCRdb keeps only in-frame clones here, not all; method: immunoSEQ multiplex PCR. The table records roughly 100,000 clones, around four fifths of them present only once. Material: peripheral blood. Receptors originate from a man aged 35 to 55 with active or convalescent COVID-19.

V and J are TRBV2 and TRBJ2-5, with 7 bases matching TRBD2. There are 13 residues in the CDR3. J gave up 7 bases and V 4 bases, and 6 bases lay outside the gene matches. Germline V gene lookup returns CDR1 SNHLY and CDR2 FYNNEI. The CDR3 DNA follows: TGTGCCAGCAGTGGCGGGGGTCCATCGACCCAGTACTTC. Amino acid sequence: CASSGGGPSTQYF.

The J gene is TRBJ2-5, the V gene TRBV20-1; 10 bases map to TRBD2. This CDR3 comprises 16 residues. V gave up 3 bases and J gave up 0 bases; unmatched junction bases: 7. Germline V gene lookup returns CDR1 DFQATT and CDR2 SNEGSKA (reference sequence). The CDR3 bases are TGCAGTGCTAGTCCTATAGCGGGGGGCAACCAAGAGACCCAGTACTTC. Translated: CSASPIAGGNQETQYF.

The V call is TRBV5-4, the J call TRBJ2-3; 11 positions match TRBD1. This CDR3 is built from 15 residues. Germline V CDR1 and CDR2: SGHNT, YYREEE (reference sequence). The trim removed 2 bases at V and 5 bases at J, leaving 4 bases unmatched. In DNA form, the CDR3 reads TGTGCCAGCAGCTTAGGACAGGGGGCGCAAGATACGCAGTATTTT. This codes for CASSLGQGAQDTQYF.

This chain connects TRBV6-6 to TRBJ1-2, with D possibly matching TRBD1 (5 bases). V dropped 2 bases and J dropped 4 bases, with 17 bases sitting between them. In germline, CDR1 is MNHNY, CDR2 SVGAGI (reference sequence). The CDR3 covers 16 residues. The CDR3 region has the DNA TGTGCCAGCAGTTACCCGGGCACGGGGGAGGGCTATGGCTACACCTTC. It is translated as CASSYPGTGEGYGYTF.

The rearrangement uses TRBV19 and TRBJ1-6, with 12 bases identical to TRBD1. This CDR3 spans 15 amino acids. V dropped 5 bases and J dropped 9; count of bases not matched to a gene: 5. Germline values: CDR1 LNHDA, CDR2 SQIVND (reference sequence). In DNA, the CDR3 is TGTGCCAGTAGTTTGGGACAGGGGGCTGGTTCACCCCTCCACTTT. It encodes CASSLGQGAGSPLHF.

This clone was counted only a few times. The J gene is TRBJ1-2, the V gene TRBV10-2; no clear D gene. CDR3 length: 12 residues. Deletions cut 7 bases from V and 4 bases from J, with 10 bases between. Germline V lookup: CDR1 WSHSY, CDR2 SAAADI. CDR3 residues: CASMQDAYGYTF. The CDR3, as DNA: TGCGCCAGCATGCAGGATGCCTATGGCTACACCTTC.

The rearrangement uses TRBV9 and TRBJ1-5; 7 nucleotides align to TRBD1. CDR1 and CDR2 from the germline V gene are SGDLS and YYNGEE. This CDR3 is 16 amino acids long. V trimming: 3 bases; J trimming: 1 base; junction bases outside the gene matches: 7. As DNA, the CDR3 is TGTGCCAGCAGCGGGGACAGTGCCGGGAGCAATCAGCCCCAGCATTTT. Translated: CASSGDSAGSNQPQHF. Using reference TRBV9 and TRBJ1-5 for the parts outside the CDR3, the full variable domain is DSGVTQTPKHLITATGQRVTLRCSPRSGDLSVYWYQQSLDQGLQFLIQYYNGEERAKGNILERFSAQQFPDLHSELNLSSLELGDSALYFCASSGDSAGSNQPQHFGDGTRLSIL.

The V call is TRBV24-1, the J call TRBJ2-5; 9 nucleotides agree with TRBD1. The germline V gene has CDR1 KGHDR and CDR2 SFDVKD. The CDR3 consists of 15 residues. After removal of 3 bases from V and 4 bases from J, the junction contained 5 bases not matched to a gene. This chain's CDR3 is CATSDGGGQGETQYF. Written as DNA, the CDR3 is TGTGCCACCAGTGATGGGGGGGGACAGGGAGAGACCCAGTACTTC.

J is TRBJ1-2 and V is TRBV2, with D maybe TRBD1 (5 bases). CDR1 and CDR2 (germline): SNHLY, FYNNEI. Between the trimmed V and J ends, which lost 7 bases and 4 bases, there was a span of 10 bases. The CDR3 spans 12 residues. The DNA for the CDR3 is TGTGCCAGCAAAGGGGTCGGCTATGGCTACACCTTC. Translated: CASKGVGYGYTF.